This T cell receptor beta chain was obtained from a study of shared clonotypes between healthy human individuals. Study-level results: Approximately 4.9% of naive CD4 clonotypes were shared across a handful of donors. The genetic and exposure-history diversity represented was limited by few donors.

As defined, naive CD8 cells were CD45RO-negative and positively selected for CCR7, with terminally differentiated effector memory CD45RA+ cells excluded. As for this clone: Its antigen remains unidentified.

Per the original methods: Owing to the provision of junction-only sequences devoid of quality scores by immunoSEQ, filtering differed. The data were produced by immunoSEQ multiplex PCR, yet TCRdb's version contains in-frame clones alone and is incomplete. V and J calls and clone size are given by that table; D and trimming were obtained from the DNA. The sample lists 2 million or so clones; less than 95% were seen once. The sequencing sample was made of naive CD8+ T cells sorted from blood. This TCR was recovered from a man between 18 and 35 years old in good health.

CDR3: CAWSVLGIANEKLFF. CDR3 sequence (DNA): TGTGCCTGGAGTGTACTTGGGATAGCTAATGAAAAACTGTTTTTT. V is TRBV30 and J is TRBJ1-4; D ambiguous. From germline, CDR1 is GTSNPN and CDR2 SVGIG (reference sequence). This CDR3 is 15 amino acids long. With 0 bases removed from V and 3 bases from J, the gap between germline ends came to 11 bases.